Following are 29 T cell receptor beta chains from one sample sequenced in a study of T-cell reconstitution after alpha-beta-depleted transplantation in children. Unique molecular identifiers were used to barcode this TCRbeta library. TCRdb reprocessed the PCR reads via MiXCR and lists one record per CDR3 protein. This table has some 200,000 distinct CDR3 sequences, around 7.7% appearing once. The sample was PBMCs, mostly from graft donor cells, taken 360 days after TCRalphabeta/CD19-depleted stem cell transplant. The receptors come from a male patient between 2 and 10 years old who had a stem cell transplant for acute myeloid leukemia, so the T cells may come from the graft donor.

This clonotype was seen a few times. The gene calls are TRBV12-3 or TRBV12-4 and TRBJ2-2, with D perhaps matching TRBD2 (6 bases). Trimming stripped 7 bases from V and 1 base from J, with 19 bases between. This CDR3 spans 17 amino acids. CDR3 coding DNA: TGTGCCAGCACCGATCCTTCCCACGGGAGGAACACCGGGGAGCTGTTTTTT. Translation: CASTDPSHGRNTGELFF.

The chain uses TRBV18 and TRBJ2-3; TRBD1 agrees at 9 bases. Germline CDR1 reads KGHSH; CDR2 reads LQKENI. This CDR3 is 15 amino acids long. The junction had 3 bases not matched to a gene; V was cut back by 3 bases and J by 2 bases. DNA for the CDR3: TGTGCCAGCTCACCCCGGGACAGGGACACAGATACGCAGTATTTT. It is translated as CASSPRDRDTDTQYF.

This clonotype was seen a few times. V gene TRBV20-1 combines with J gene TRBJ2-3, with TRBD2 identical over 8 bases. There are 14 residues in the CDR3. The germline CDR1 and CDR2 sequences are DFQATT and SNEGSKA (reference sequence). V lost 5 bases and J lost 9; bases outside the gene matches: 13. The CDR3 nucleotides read TGCAGTGCTCTACGGGAAGCGGGAGTAGTGACGCAGTATTTT. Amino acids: CSALREAGVVTQYF.

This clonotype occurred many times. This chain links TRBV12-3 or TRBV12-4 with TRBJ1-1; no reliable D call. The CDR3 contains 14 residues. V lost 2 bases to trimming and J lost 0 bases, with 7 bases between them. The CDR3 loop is CASSLNALNTEAFF. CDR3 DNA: TGTGCCAGCAGTTTAAATGCCCTGAACACTGAAGCTTTCTTT.

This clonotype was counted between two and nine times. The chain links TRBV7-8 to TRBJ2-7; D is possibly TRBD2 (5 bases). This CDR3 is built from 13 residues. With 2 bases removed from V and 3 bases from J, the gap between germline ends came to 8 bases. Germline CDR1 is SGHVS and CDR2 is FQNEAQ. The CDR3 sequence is CASSLTRDYEQYV. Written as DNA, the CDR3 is TGTGCCAGCAGCTTAACTAGGGACTACGAGCAGTACGTC.

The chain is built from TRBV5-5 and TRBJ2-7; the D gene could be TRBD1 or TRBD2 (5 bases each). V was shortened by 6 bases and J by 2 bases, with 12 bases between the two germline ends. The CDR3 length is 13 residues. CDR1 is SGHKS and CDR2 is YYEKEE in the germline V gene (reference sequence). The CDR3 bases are TGTGCCAGCAACCGGGACGGCCCCTACGAGCAGTACTTC. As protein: CASNRDGPYEQYF.

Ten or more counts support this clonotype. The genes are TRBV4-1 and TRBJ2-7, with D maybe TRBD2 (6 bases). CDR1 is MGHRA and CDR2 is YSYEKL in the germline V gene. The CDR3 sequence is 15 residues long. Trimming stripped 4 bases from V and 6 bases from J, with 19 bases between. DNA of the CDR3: TGCGCCAGCAGCCCCGGGGGAACCTATAGGGGCGAGCAGTACTTC. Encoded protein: CASSPGGTYRGEQYF.

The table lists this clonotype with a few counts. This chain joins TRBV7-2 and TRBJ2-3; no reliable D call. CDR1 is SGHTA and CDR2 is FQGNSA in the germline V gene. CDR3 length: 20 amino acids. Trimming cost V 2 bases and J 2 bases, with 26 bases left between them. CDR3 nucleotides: TGTGCCAGCAGCTTACCCAAGCTTAGAGGCACCTTCTTACCCACAGATACGCAGTATTTT. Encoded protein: CASSLPKLRGTFLPTDTQYF.

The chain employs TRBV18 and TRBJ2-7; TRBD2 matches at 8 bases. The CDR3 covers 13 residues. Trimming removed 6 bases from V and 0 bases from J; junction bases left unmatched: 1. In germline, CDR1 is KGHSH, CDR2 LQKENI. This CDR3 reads CASSTSDSYEQYF. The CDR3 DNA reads TGTGCCAGCTCGACTAGCGACTCCTACGAGCAGTACTTC.

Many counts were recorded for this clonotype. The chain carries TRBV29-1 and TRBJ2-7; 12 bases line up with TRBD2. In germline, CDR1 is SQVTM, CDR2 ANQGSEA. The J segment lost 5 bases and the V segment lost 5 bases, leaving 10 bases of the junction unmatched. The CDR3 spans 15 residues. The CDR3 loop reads CSVLTTSGRTHEQYF. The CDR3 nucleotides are TGCAGCGTTCTGACCACTAGCGGGAGGACGCACGAGCAGTACTTC.

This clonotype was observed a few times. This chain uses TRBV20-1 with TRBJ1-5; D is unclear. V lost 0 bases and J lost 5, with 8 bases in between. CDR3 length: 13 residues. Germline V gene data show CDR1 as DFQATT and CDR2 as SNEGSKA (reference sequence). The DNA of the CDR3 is TGCAGTGCTAGAGAGCAGCACGATCAGCCCCAGCATTTT. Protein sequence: CSAREQHDQPQHF.

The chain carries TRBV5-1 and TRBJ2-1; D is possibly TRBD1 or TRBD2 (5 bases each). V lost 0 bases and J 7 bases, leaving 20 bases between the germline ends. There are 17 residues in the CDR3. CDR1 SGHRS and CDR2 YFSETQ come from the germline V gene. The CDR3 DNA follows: TGCGCCAGCAGCTTGGCCGGGCCTTGGGGGTCCCATAATGAGCAGTTCTTC. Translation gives CASSLAGPWGSHNEQFF.

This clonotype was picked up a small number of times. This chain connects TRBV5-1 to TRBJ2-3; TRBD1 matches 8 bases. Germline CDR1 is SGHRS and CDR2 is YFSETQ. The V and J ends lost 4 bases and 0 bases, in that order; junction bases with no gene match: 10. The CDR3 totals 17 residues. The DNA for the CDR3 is TGCGCCAGCAGCGGAAGACTCGGGACAGGCAGCACAGATACGCAGTATTTT. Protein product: CASSGRLGTGSTDTQYF.

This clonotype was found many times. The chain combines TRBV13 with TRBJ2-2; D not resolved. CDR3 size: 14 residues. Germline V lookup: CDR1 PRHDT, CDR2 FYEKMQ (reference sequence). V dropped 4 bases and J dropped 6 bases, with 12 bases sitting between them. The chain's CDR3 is CASSSVLASGELFF. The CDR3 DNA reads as TGTGCCAGCAGCTCAGTTTTGGCATCCGGGGAGCTGTTTTTT.

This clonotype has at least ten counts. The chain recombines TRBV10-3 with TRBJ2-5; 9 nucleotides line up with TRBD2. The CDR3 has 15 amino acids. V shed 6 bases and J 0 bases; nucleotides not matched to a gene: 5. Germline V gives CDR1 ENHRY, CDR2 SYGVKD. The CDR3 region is CAIRASGGNQETQYF. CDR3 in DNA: TGTGCCATCAGAGCCAGCGGGGGGAACCAAGAGACCCAGTACTTC.

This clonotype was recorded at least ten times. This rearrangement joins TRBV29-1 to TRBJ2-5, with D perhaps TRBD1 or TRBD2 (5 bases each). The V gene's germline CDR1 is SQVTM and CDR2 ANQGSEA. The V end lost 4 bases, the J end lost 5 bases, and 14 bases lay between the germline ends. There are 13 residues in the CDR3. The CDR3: CSVARQRYETQYF. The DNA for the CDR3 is TGCAGCGTTGCCCGACAGCGGTATGAGACCCAGTACTTC.

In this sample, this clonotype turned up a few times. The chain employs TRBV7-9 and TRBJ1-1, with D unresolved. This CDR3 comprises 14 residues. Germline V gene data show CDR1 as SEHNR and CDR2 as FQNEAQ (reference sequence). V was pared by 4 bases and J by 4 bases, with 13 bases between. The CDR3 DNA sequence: TGTGCCAGCAGCTGGAGGCCTATTGGCACTGAAGCTTTCTTT. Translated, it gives CASSWRPIGTEAFF.

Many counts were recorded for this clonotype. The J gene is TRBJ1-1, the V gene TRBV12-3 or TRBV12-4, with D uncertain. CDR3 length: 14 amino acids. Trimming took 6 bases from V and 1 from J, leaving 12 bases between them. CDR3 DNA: TGTGCCAGCAGCTTGGGTGGCCGGAACACTGAAGCTTTCTTT. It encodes CASSLGGRNTEAFF.

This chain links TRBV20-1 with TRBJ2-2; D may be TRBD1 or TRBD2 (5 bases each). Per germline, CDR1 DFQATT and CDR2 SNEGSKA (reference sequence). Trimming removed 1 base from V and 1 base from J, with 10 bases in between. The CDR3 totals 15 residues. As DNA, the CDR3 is TGCAGTGCTAGAGCCGGGGCGGGGAACACCGGGGAGCTGTTTTTT. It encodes CSARAGAGNTGELFF.

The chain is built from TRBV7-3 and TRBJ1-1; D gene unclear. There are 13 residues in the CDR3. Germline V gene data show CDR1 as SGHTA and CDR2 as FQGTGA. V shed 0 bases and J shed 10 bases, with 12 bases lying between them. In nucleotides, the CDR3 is TGTGCCAGCAGCTTAACCGGATCAGGCAGAGCTTTCTTT. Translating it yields CASSLTGSGRAFF.

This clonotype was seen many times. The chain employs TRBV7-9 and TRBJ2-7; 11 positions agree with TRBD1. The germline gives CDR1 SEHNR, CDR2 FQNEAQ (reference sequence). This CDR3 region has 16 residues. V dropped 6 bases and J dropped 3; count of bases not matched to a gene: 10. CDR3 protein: CASRPQPGQGDYEQYF. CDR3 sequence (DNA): TGTGCCAGCAGGCCTCAACCGGGACAGGGGGACTACGAGCAGTACTTC.

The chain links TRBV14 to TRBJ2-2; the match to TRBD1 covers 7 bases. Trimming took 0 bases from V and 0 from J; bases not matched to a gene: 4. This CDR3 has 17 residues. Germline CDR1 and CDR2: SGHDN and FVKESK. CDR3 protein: CASSQDRQGANTGELFF. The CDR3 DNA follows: TGTGCCAGCAGCCAAGACCGACAGGGCGCGAACACCGGGGAGCTGTTTTTT.

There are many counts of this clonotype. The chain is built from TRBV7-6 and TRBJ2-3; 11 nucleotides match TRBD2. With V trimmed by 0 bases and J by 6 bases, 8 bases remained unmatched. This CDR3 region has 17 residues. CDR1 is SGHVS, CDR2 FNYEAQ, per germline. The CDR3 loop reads CASSLAPLAGAGDTQYF. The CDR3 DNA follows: TGTGCCAGCAGCTTAGCGCCACTAGCGGGGGCAGGGGATACGCAGTATTTT.

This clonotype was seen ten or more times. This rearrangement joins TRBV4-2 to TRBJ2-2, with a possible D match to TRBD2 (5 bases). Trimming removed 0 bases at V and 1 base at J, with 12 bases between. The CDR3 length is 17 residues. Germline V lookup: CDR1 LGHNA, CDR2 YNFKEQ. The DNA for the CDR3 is TGTGCCAGCAGCCAAGATGGTTTACTAGGGAACACCGGGGAGCTGTTTTTT. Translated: CASSQDGLLGNTGELFF.

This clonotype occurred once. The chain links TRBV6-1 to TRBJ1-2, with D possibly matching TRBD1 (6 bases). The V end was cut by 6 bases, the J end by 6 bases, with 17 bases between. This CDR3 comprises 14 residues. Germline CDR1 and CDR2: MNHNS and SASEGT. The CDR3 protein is CASSNAGTYHGYTF. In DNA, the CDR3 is TGTGCCAGCAGCAACGCCGGGACATATCATGGCTACACCTTC.

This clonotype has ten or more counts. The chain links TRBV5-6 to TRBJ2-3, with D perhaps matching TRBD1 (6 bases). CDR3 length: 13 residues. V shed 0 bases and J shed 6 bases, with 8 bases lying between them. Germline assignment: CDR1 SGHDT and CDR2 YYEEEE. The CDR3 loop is CASSLGQVDTQYF. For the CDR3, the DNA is TGTGCCAGCAGCTTGGGACAGGTGGATACGCAGTATTTT.

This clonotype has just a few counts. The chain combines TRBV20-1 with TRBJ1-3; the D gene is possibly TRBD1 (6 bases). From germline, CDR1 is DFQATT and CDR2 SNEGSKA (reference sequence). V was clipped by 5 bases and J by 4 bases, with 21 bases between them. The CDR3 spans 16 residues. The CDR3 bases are TGCAGTGCTTACCAGTACAACAGGGAGCTAGGAAACACCATATATTTT. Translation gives CSAYQYNRELGNTIYF.

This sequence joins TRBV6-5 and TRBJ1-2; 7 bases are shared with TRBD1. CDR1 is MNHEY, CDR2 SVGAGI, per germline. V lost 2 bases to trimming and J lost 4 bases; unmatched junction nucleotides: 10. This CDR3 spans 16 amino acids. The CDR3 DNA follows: TGTGCCAGCAGTTACAGCGGTTCGGGACAGTCCTATGGCTACACCTTC. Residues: CASSYSGSGQSYGYTF.

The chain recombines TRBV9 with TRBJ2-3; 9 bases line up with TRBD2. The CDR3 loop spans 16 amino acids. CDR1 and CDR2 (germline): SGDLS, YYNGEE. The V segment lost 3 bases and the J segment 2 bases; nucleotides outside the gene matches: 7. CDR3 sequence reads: CASSARLAGSTDTQYF. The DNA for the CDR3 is TGTGCCAGCAGCGCCAGGCTAGCGGGATCCACAGATACGCAGTATTTT.